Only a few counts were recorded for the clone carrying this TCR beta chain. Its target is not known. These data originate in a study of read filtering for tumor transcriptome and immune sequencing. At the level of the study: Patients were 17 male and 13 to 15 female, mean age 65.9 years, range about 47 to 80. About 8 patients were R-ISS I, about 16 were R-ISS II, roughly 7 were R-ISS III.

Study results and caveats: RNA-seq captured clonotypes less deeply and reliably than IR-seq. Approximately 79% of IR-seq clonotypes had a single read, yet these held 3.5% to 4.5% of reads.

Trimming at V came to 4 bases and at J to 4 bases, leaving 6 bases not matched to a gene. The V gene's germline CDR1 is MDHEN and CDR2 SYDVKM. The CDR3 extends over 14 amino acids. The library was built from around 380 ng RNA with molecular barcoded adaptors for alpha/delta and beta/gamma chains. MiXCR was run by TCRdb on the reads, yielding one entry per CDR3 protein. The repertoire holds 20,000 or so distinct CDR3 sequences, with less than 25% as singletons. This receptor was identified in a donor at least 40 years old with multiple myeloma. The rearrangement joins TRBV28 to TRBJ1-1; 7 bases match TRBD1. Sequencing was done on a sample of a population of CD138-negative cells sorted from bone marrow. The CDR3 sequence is CASSSPGQFTEAFF. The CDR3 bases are TGTGCCAGCAGTTCCCCGGGACAGTTCACTGAAGCTTTCTTT. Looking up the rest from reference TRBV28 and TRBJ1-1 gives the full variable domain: DVKVTQSSRYLVKRTGEKVFLECVQDMDHENMFWYRQDPGLGLRLIYFSYDVKMKEKGDIPEGYSVSREKKERFSLILESASTNQTSMYLCASSSPGQFTEAFFGQGTRLTVV.